One T cell receptor beta chain is described in this entry. Antigen unknown. These data are taken from a study of OX40 agonist ivuxolimab in advanced cancers. Study results and limitations: There were, on average, more expanded clones in CD8+ T cells than in CD4+. Normalized T-cell clonal expansion was also low in some nonresponders. Within 6 weeks, CD4+ and CD8+ blood T cells expanded clonally at 0.1 to 3.0 mg/kg.

Sequencing was performed with immunoSEQ multiplex PCR; in TCRdb, only in-frame clones are kept and a portion is missing. The sample consists of under 80,000 clones, over 90% of them appearing once. This TCR was recovered from an adult with an advanced solid tumor such as melanoma, head and neck, liver or kidney cancer. The sequencing used CD4+ or CD8+ T cells sorted from blood, collected in a trial of the OX40 agonist ivuxolimab.

In nucleotides, the CDR3 is TGTGCCAGCAGCTCGACGGGCTCTGGAAACACCATATATTTT. It codes for CASSSTGSGNTIYF. The chain combines TRBV11-2 with TRBJ1-3; D uncertain. The CDR3 runs to 14 residues. Germline lookup yields CDR1 SGHAT and CDR2 FQNNGV. With 4 bases removed from V and 0 bases from J, the gap between germline ends came to 7 bases.